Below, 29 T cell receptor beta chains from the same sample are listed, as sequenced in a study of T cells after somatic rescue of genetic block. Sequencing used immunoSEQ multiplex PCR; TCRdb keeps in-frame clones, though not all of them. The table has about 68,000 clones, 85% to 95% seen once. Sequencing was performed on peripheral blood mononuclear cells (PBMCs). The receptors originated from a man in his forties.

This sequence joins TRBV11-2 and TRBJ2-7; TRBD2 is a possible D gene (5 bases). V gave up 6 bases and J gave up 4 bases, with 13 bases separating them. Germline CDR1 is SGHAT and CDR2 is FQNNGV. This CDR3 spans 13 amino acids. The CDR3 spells CASRRGYAYEQYF. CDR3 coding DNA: TGTGCCAGCAGGAGAGGGTATGCTTACGAGCAGTACTTC. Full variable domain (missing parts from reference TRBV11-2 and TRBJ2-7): EAGVAQSPRYKIIEKRQSVAFWCNPISGHATLYWYQQILGQGPKLLIQFQNNGVVDDSQLPKDRFSAERLKGVDSTLKIQPAKLEDSAVYLCASRRGYAYEQYFGPGTRLTVT.

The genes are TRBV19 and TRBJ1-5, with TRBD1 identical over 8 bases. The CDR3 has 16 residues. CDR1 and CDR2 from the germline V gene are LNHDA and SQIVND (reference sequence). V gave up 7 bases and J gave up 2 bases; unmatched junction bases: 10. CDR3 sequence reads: CASNSDRDLGNQPQHF. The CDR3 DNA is TGTGCCAGTAATTCGGACAGGGATCTTGGCAATCAGCCCCAGCATTTT.

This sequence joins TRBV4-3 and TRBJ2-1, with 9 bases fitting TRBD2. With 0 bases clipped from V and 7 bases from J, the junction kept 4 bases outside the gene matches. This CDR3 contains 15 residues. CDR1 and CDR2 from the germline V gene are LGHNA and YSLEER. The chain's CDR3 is CASSQESSGANEQFF. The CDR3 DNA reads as TGCGCCAGCAGCCAAGAGTCTAGCGGGGCAAATGAGCAGTTCTTC.

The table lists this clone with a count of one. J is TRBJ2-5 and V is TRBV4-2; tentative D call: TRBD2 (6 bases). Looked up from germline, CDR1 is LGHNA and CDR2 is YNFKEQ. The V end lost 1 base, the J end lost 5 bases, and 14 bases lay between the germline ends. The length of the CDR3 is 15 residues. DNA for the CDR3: TGTGCCAGCAGCCAAGCCGGGAGTGGGCGGGAGACCCAGTACTTC. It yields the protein CASSQAGSGRETQYF.

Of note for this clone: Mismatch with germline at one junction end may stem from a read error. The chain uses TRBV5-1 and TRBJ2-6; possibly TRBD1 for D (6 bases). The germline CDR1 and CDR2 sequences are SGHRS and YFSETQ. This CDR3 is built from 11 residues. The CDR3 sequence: CASSLAEGQPF. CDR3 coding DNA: TGCGCCAGCAGCTTGGCGGAAGGACAGCCTTTC.

The CDR3: CASSPPTDKNIQYF. The CDR3 DNA follows: TGCGCCAGCAGCCCCCCGACAGACAAAAACATTCAGTACTTC. The rearrangement links TRBV4-1 to TRBJ2-4, with D maybe TRBD1 (5 bases). The CDR3 spans 14 residues. V lost 4 bases and J lost 3, with 10 bases in between. CDR1 and CDR2 (germline): MGHRA, YSYEKL.

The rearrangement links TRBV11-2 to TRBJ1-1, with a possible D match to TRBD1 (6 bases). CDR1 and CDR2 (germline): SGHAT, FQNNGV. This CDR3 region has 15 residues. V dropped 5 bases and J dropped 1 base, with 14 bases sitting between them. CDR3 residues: CASSPGGGSNTEAFF. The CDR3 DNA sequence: TGTGCCAGCAGCCCTGGGGGGGGCTCGAACACTGAAGCTTTCTTT.

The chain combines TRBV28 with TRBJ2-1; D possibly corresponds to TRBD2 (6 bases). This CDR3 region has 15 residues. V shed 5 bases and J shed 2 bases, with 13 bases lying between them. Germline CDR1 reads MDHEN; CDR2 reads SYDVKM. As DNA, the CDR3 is TGTGCCAGCAGTGAAACGGGACTGCCCTACAATGAGCAGTTCTTC. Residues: CASSETGLPYNEQFF.

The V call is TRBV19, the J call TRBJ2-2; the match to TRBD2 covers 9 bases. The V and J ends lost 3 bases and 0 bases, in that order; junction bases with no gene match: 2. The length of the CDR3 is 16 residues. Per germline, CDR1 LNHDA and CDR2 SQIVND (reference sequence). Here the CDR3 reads CASSIRTSANTGELFF. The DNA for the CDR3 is TGTGCCAGTAGTATTCGGACTAGCGCGAACACCGGGGAGCTGTTTTTT. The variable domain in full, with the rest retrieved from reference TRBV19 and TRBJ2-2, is DGGITQSPKYLFRKEGQNVTLSCEQNLNHDAMYWYRQDPGQGLRLIYYSQIVNDFQKGDIAEGYSVSREKKESFPLTVTSAQKNPTAFYLCASSIRTSANTGELFFGEGSRLTVL.

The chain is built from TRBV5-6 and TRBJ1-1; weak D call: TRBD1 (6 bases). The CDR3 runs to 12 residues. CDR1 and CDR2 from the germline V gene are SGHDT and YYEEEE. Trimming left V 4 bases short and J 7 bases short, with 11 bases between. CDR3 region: CASSRAQGEAFF. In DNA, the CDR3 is TGTGCCAGCAGCAGGGCACAGGGTGAAGCTTTCTTT. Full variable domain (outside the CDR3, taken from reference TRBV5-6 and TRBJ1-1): DAGVTQSPTHLIKTRGQQVTLRCSPKSGHDTVSWYQQALGQGPQFIFQYYEEEERQRGNFPDRFSGHQFPNYSSELNVNALLLGDSALYLCASSRAQGEAFFGQGTRLTVV.

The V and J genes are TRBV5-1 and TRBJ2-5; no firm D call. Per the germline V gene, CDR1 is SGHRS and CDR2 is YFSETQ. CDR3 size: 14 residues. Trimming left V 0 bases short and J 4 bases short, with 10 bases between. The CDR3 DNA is TGCGCCAGCAGCTTGGAAGGGTTTGGAGAGACCCAGTACTTC. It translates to CASSLEGFGETQYF.

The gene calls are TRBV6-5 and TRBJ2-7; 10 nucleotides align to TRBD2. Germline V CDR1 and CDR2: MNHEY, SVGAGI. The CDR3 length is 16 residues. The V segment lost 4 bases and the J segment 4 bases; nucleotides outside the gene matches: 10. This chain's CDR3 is CASSSLGTSGKYEQYF. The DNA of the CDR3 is TGTGCCAGCAGTTCGCTGGGCACTAGCGGGAAGTACGAGCAGTACTTC.

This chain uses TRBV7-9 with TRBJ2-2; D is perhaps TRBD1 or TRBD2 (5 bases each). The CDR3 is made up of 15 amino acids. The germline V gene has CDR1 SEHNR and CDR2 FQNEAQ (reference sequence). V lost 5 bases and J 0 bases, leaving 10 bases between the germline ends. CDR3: CASSPGPSNTGELFF. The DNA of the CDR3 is TGTGCCAGCAGCCCGGGACCGTCGAACACCGGGGAGCTGTTTTTT.

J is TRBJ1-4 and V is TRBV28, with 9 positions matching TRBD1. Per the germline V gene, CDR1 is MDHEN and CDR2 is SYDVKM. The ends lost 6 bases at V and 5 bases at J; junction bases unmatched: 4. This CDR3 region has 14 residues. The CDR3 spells CASRQQGANEKLFF. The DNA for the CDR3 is TGTGCCAGCAGACAACAGGGGGCAAATGAAAAACTGTTTTTT.

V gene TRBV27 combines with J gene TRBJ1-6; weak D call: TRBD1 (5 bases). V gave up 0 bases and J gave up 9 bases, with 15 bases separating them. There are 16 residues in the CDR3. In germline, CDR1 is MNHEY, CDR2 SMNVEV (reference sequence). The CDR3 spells CASSLSGGSWASPLHF. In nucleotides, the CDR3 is TGTGCCAGCAGTTTATCGGGGGGGAGCTGGGCTTCACCCCTCCACTTT.

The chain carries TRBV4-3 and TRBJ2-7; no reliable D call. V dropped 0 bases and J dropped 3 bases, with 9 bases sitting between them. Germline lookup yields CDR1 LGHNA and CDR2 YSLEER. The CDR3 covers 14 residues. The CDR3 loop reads CASSQDSVGYEQYF. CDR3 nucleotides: TGCGCCAGCAGCCAAGATTCCGTCGGCTACGAGCAGTACTTC.

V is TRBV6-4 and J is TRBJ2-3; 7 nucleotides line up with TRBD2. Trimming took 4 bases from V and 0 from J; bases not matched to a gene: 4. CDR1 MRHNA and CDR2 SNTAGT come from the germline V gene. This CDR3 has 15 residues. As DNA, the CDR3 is TGTGCCAGCAGTGCCAGCGGGACTAGCACAGATACGCAGTATTTT. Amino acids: CASSASGTSTDTQYF.

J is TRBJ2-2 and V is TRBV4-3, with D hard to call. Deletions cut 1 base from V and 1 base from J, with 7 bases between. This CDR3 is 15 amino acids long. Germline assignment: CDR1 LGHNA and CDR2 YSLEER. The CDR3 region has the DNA TGCGCCAGCAGCCAAGTAAACAGGAACACCGGGGAGCTGTTTTTT. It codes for CASSQVNRNTGELFF.

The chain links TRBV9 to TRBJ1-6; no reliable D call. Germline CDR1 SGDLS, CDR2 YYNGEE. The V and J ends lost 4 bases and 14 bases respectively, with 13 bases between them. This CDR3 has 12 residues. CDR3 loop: CASSSLSESLHF. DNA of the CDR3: TGTGCCAGCAGCTCCCTGAGTGAGTCCCTCCACTTT.

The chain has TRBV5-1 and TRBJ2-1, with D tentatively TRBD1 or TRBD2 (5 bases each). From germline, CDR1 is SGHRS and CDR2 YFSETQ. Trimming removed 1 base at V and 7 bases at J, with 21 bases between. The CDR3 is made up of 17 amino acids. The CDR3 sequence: CASSLYPVGRLFNEQFF. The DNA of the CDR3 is TGCGCCAGCAGCTTGTACCCGGTGGGACGCCTTTTTAATGAGCAGTTCTTC.

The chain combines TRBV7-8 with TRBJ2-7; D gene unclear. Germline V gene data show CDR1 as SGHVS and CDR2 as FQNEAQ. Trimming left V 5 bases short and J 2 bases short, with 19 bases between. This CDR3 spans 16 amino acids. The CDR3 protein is CASSPPVGSDPYEQYF. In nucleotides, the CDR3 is TGTGCCAGCAGCCCCCCCGTTGGATCTGACCCCTACGAGCAGTACTTC.

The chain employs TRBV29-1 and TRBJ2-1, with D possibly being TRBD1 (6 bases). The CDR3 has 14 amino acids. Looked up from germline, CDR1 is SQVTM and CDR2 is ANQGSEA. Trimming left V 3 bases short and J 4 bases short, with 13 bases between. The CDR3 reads CSVEGQGLYNEQFF. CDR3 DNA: TGCAGCGTTGAGGGTCAGGGGCTATACAATGAGCAGTTCTTC.

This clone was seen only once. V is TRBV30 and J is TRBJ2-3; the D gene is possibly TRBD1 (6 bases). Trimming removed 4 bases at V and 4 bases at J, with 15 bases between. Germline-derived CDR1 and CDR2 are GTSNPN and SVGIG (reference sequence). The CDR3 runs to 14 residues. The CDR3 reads CAWTRGQEADTQYF. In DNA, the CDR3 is TGTGCCTGGACCAGGGGTCAGGAGGCAGATACGCAGTATTTT.

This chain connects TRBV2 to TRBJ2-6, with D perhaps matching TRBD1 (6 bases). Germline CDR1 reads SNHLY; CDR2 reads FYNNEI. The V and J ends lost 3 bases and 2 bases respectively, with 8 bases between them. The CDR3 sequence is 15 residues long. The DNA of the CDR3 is TGTGCCAGCAGTGACGGGACACCTGGGGCCAACGTCCTGACTTTC. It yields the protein CASSDGTPGANVLTF. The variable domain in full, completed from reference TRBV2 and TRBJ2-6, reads EPEVTQTPSHQVTQMGQEVILRCVPISNHLYFYWYRQILGQKVEFLVSFYNNEISEKSEIFDDQFSVERPDGSNFTLKIRSTKLEDSAMYFCASSDGTPGANVLTFGAGSRLTVL.

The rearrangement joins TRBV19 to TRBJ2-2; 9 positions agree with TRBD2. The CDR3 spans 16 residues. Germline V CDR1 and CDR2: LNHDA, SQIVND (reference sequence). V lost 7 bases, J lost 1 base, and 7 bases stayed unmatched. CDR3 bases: TGTGCCAGTACCTCTAATAGCGGGAGGAACACCGGGGAGCTGTTTTTT. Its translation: CASTSNSGRNTGELFF.

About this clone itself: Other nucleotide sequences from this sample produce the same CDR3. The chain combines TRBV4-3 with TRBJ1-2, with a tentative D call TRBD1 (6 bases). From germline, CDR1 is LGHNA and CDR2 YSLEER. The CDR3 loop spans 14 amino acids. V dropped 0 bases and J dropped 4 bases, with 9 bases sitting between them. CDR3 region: CASSQDRGVYGYTF. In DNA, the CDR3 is TGCGCCAGCAGCCAAGATAGGGGGGTCTATGGCTACACCTTC.

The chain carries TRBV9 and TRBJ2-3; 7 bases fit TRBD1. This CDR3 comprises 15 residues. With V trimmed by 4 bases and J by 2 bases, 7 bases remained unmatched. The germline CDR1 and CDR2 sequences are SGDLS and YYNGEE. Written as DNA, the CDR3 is TGTGCCAGCAGCCCGTACGGGACAGACACAGATACGCAGTATTTT. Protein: CASSPYGTDTDTQYF.

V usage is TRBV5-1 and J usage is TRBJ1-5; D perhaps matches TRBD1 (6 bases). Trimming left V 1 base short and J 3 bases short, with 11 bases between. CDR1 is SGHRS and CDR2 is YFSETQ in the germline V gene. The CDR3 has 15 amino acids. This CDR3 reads CASSLRPGDNQPQHF. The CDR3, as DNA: TGCGCCAGCAGCTTGCGGCCAGGGGACAATCAGCCCCAGCATTTT.

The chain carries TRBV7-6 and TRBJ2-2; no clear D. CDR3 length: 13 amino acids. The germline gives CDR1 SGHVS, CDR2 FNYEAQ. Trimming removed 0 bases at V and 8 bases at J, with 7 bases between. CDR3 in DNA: TGTGCCAGCAGCTTAGCGAGTTTGGGGGAGCTGTTTTTT. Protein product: CASSLASLGELFF.